A single sample is the source of the 8 T cell receptor beta chains below, sequenced in a study of CD8+ T cells in alopecia areata. Extraction and reverse transcription of RNA yielded cDNA as the sequencing template. Here immunoSEQ multiplex PCR was the method, and the copy in TCRdb shows in-frame clones only, minus some. The sample shows around 200,000 clones, approximately 60% of them seen only once. The sample's treatment: oral pan-JAK inhibitor, 5-10 mg twice daily. The starting material was CD4+ T cells sorted from blood, obtained at week 4, from a patient treated with tofacitinib. Every receptor here comes from a human donor with alopecia areata.

The rearrangement uses TRBV27 and TRBJ2-7, with D tentatively TRBD1 or TRBD2 (5 bases each). This CDR3 is 19 amino acids long. Germline V gene data show CDR1 as MNHEY and CDR2 as SMNVEV (reference sequence). V lost 0 bases, J lost 1 base, and 22 bases lay in between. In nucleotides, the CDR3 is TGTGCCAGCAGTTTATCGGGGCACGAGGGACGCTTTTTTTCCTACGAGCAGTACTTC. Encoded protein: CASSLSGHEGRFFSYEQYF.

This clone was found a few times. Other DNA variants within this sample encode the same CDR3. The V gene is TRBV5-1, the J gene TRBJ2-7; D possibly corresponds to TRBD2 (6 bases). This CDR3 has 13 amino acids. Germline-derived CDR1 and CDR2 are SGHRS and YFSETQ. V was clipped by 4 bases and J by 2 bases, with 10 bases between them. CDR3 loop: CASSLGGTYEQYF. CDR3 sequence (DNA): TGCGCCAGCAGCCTGGGGGGAACCTACGAGCAGTACTTC.

The CDR3: CAIRDTVYQETQYF. In DNA form, the CDR3 reads TGTGCCATCAGAGATACGGTGTACCAAGAGACCCAGTACTTC. The chain carries TRBV10-3 and TRBJ2-5; no firm D call. CDR1 ENHRY and CDR2 SYGVKD come from the germline V gene. The CDR3 has 14 residues. V shed 6 bases and J shed 0 bases, with 11 bases lying between them.

This CDR3 is CASSRQDNQPQHF. The CDR3 coding sequence is TGTGCCAGCAGTCGACAGGATAATCAGCCCCAGCATTTT. The rearrangement links TRBV6-1 to TRBJ1-5; TRBD1 might be the D (6 bases). The germline CDR1 and CDR2 sequences are MNHNS and SASEGT. This CDR3 contains 13 residues. Between the trimmed V and J ends, which lost 5 bases and 4 bases, there was a span of 9 bases.

The chain carries TRBV29-1 and TRBJ2-7; TRBD1 aligns across 9 bases. V lost 1 base and J lost 0; bases outside the gene matches: 1. Germline V gene sequence: CDR1 SQVTM, CDR2 ANQGSEA. The CDR3 has 14 residues. CDR3 nucleotides: TGCAGCGTTGAAGGGGACAGGGACTCCTACGAGCAGTACTTC. It encodes CSVEGDRDSYEQYF.

The chain is built from TRBV14 and TRBJ1-2; no clear D. The CDR3 has 12 residues. CDR1 is SGHDN and CDR2 is FVKESK in the germline V gene. Trimming took off 0 bases at V and 5 bases at J, with 4 bases between the two ends. The CDR3 DNA follows: TGTGCCAGCAGCCAAGATAGTTATGGCTACACCTTC. Protein sequence: CASSQDSYGYTF.

There are a few counts of this clone. V usage is TRBV18 and J usage is TRBJ2-7; TRBD2 aligns across 11 bases. The CDR3 loop spans 15 amino acids. V lost 5 bases, J lost 5 bases, and 8 bases stayed unmatched. Germline loops: CDR1 KGHSH, CDR2 LQKENI. The DNA of the CDR3 is TGTGCCAGCTCAGCGACTAGCGGGGAGACGAACGAGCAGTACTTC. This sequence encodes CASSATSGETNEQYF. Variable domain in full (rest from reference TRBV18 and TRBJ2-7): NAGVMQNPRHLVRRRGQEARLRCSPMKGHSHVYWYRQLPEEGLKFMVYLQKENIIDESGMPKERFSAEFPKEGPSILRIQQVVRGDSAAYFCASSATSGETNEQYFGPGTRLTVT.

The rearrangement joins TRBV23-1 to TRBJ1-2; D remains ambiguous. TRBV23-1 is placed among ORFs of uncertain function. The CDR3 spans 13 residues. V lost 4 bases, J lost 5 bases, and 11 bases lay in between. CDR3 coding DNA: TGCGCCAGCAGTCCCGGGTTCGGATATGGCTACACCTTC. Translation gives CASSPGFGYGYTF.